These 21 T cell receptor beta chains were sequenced from one sample in a study of cytomegalovirus exposure and HLA in healthy donors. The PCR used 60 Vbeta and 13 Jbeta primers. Using immunoSEQ multiplex PCR, the repertoire was profiled, and TCRdb retains in-frame clones only, with some absent. Seen here are 70,000 to 95,000 clones, roughly 76% observed once, and the top ten hold about 2%. Sequencing was performed on PBMCs. These receptors all stem from a woman aged 25 to 39 in good health and CMV-seronegative.

The rearrangement links TRBV5-1 to TRBJ2-1, with D uncertain. Trimming shortened V by 0 bases and J by 8 bases, and 18 bases separated the two germline ends. Germline values: CDR1 SGHRS, CDR2 YFSETQ. CDR3 size: 16 residues. As DNA, the CDR3 is TGCGCCAGCAGCTTGGTAAATGGAGTTGCTGTCGATGAGCAGTTCTTC. As protein: CASSLVNGVAVDEQFF.

This clone was picked up one time. The chain is built from TRBV7-2 and TRBJ1-4; 8 bases align to TRBD1. The V segment lost 5 bases and the J segment 4 bases; nucleotides outside the gene matches: 3. The CDR3 loop spans 14 amino acids. Germline V gene data show CDR1 as SGHTA and CDR2 as FQGNSA. The CDR3 region has the DNA TGTGCCAGCAGCCGACAGGGGATTAATGAAAAACTGTTTTTT. Residues: CASSRQGINEKLFF.

This chain joins TRBV7-4 and TRBJ1-1; D not certain. V was shortened by 1 base and J by 0 bases, with 12 bases between the two germline ends. The germline V gene encodes CDR1 SGHVT and CDR2 SQSDAQ. The CDR3 has 16 residues. CDR3 residues: CASSLGSPGLNTEAFF. The CDR3 DNA sequence: TGTGCCAGCAGCTTAGGTTCCCCGGGTCTGAACACTGAAGCTTTCTTT.

This rearrangement joins TRBV6-1 to TRBJ2-1; unclear D gene. Per germline, CDR1 MNHNS and CDR2 SASEGT. The CDR3 is 15 amino acids. Between the trimmed V and J ends, which lost 8 bases and 0 bases, there was a span of 14 bases. This CDR3 reads CASCSERHSYNEQFF. Written as DNA, the CDR3 is TGTGCCAGCTGTTCTGAGAGACACTCCTACAATGAGCAGTTCTTC.

The chain combines TRBV6-1 with TRBJ2-7; 8 bases match TRBD1. Germline V gene sequence: CDR1 MNHNS, CDR2 SASEGT. After removal of 5 bases from V and 3 bases from J, the junction contained 3 bases not matched to a gene. The CDR3 has 13 amino acids. The CDR3 loop reads CASSIGQGYEQYF. The CDR3 nucleotides are TGTGCCAGCAGTATAGGACAGGGCTACGAGCAGTACTTC.

V gene TRBV7-9 combines with J gene TRBJ2-7; possible D gene TRBD1, 6 bases. CDR1 is SEHNR and CDR2 is FQNEAQ in the germline V gene (reference sequence). The CDR3 is 15 amino acids. The germline V and J ends were trimmed by 5 bases and 2 bases, with 16 bases remaining between them. The CDR3 DNA reads TGTGCCAGCAGCGGGGGCCGGACGGAGACCTACGAGCAGTACTTC. Its translation is CASSGGRTETYEQYF. Variable domain in full (rest from reference TRBV7-9 and TRBJ2-7): DTGVSQNPRHKITKRGQNVTFRCDPISEHNRLYWYRQTLGQGPEFLTYFQNEAQLEKSRLLSDRFSAERPKGSFSTLEIQRTEQGDSAMYLCASSGGRTETYEQYFGPGTRLTVT.

The chain combines TRBV5-8 with TRBJ2-1, with D possibly matching TRBD2 (6 bases). Germline V gene sequence: CDR1 SGHTS, CDR2 YDEGEE. The CDR3 spans 15 residues. V was shortened by 3 bases and J by 6 bases, with 16 bases between the two germline ends. CDR3 in DNA: TGTGCCAGCAGCTCCGGGAGTACCCCTTTCAATGAGCAGTTCTTC. Amino acids: CASSSGSTPFNEQFF.

The genes are TRBV19 and TRBJ2-7; 7 bases agree with TRBD1. The CDR3 extends over 15 amino acids. Trimming at V came to 0 bases and at J to 0 bases, leaving 2 bases not matched to a gene. The V gene's germline CDR1 is LNHDA and CDR2 SQIVND (reference sequence). The DNA for the CDR3 is TGTGCCAGTAGTATAGATGCAGGGGGCTCCTACGAGCAGTACTTC. Translation gives CASSIDAGGSYEQYF. Variable domain in full (rest from reference TRBV19 and TRBJ2-7): DGGITQSPKYLFRKEGQNVTLSCEQNLNHDAMYWYRQDPGQGLRLIYYSQIVNDFQKGDIAEGYSVSREKKESFPLTVTSAQKNPTAFYLCASSIDAGGSYEQYFGPGTRLTVT.

V and J are TRBV6-6 and TRBJ1-1, with TRBD1 as a possible D gene (5 bases). The V gene's germline CDR1 is MNHNY and CDR2 SVGAGI (reference sequence). The CDR3 is made up of 14 amino acids. Trimming shortened V by 0 bases and J by 2 bases, and 7 bases separated the two germline ends. CDR3 DNA: TGTGCCAGCAGTTACTCAGGGGATAACACTGAAGCTTTCTTT. Protein product: CASSYSGDNTEAFF.

The rearrangement uses TRBV18 and TRBJ1-3; 7 bases are shared with TRBD1. The CDR3 extends over 13 amino acids. J lost 1 base, V lost 10 bases, and 4 bases had no gene match. The germline CDR1 and CDR2 sequences are KGHSH and LQKENI. CDR3 protein: CATRQGSGNTIYF. The DNA of the CDR3 is TGTGCCACTCGACAGGGTTCTGGAAACACCATATATTTT.

This chain joins TRBV7-9 and TRBJ2-7; the match to TRBD2 covers 16 bases. J gave up 1 base and V 6 bases, and 6 bases lay outside the gene matches. The CDR3 is 17 amino acids. CDR1 SEHNR and CDR2 FQNEAQ come from the germline V gene (reference sequence). In DNA, the CDR3 is TGTGCCAGCAGACGGGGACTAGCGGGAGGGCCGTCCTACGAGCAGTACTTC. Translated: CASRRGLAGGPSYEQYF.

The chain carries TRBV9 and TRBJ2-7; 11 nucleotides agree with TRBD1. V lost 0 bases, J lost 4 bases, and 12 bases stayed unmatched. The CDR3 sequence is 18 residues long. Germline lookup yields CDR1 SGDLS and CDR2 YYNGEE. The CDR3 sequence: CASSVAPRGDRGGYEQYF. The CDR3 bases are TGTGCCAGCAGCGTAGCCCCACGAGGGGACAGGGGGGGATACGAGCAGTACTTC.

This chain joins TRBV6-5 and TRBJ2-7; D call uncertain. CDR1 is MNHEY and CDR2 is SVGAGI in the germline V gene. This CDR3 region has 11 residues. Trimming pared 6 bases from V and 1 base from J, leaving 4 bases between. DNA for the CDR3: TGTGCCAGCAGACAGTCCTACGAGCAGTACTTC. Protein: CASRQSYEQYF.

This chain joins TRBV18 and TRBJ2-2, with 13 positions matching TRBD2. This CDR3 spans 18 amino acids. With V trimmed by 3 bases and J by 5 bases, 9 bases remained unmatched. Germline-derived CDR1 and CDR2 are KGHSH and LQKENI. The DNA for the CDR3 is TGTGCCAGCTCACCTTGGACTAGCGGGAGCGCTAGGACCGGGGAGCTGTTTTTT. Translating it yields CASSPWTSGSARTGELFF.

V gene TRBV5-8 combines with J gene TRBJ2-6, with D perhaps matching TRBD2 (5 bases). This CDR3 is 18 amino acids long. The V end was cut by 4 bases, the J end by 4 bases, with 21 bases between. Germline assignment: CDR1 SGHTS and CDR2 YDEGEE. The CDR3 nucleotides are TGTGCCAGCAGCCCCGTCCGGGCGGGCCTGACCGGGGCCAACGTCCTGACTTTC. This encodes CASSPVRAGLTGANVLTF.

The chain recombines TRBV5-6 with TRBJ2-7; 13 bases are shared with TRBD2. Germline V gene sequence: CDR1 SGHDT, CDR2 YYEEEE. The CDR3 runs to 14 residues. The J segment lost 5 bases and the V segment lost 4 bases, leaving 3 bases of the junction unmatched. CDR3: CASSQGLAGNEQYF. The CDR3 DNA follows: TGTGCCAGCAGCCAGGGACTAGCGGGAAACGAGCAGTACTTC. Full variable domain (outside the CDR3, taken from reference TRBV5-6 and TRBJ2-7): DAGVTQSPTHLIKTRGQQVTLRCSPKSGHDTVSWYQQALGQGPQFIFQYYEEEERQRGNFPDRFSGHQFPNYSSELNVNALLLGDSALYLCASSQGLAGNEQYFGPGTRLTVT.

This clone occurred once. V gene TRBV19 combines with J gene TRBJ2-1, with D maybe TRBD2 (6 bases). The length of the CDR3 is 14 residues. Per germline, CDR1 LNHDA and CDR2 SQIVND (reference sequence). V was pared by 3 bases and J by 4 bases, with 10 bases between. The CDR3 is CASSIGLQYNEQFF. Written as DNA, the CDR3 is TGTGCCAGTAGTATCGGACTACAATACAATGAGCAGTTCTTC.

As to this clone: The junction does not match germline at one end; this may be a read error. The V and J genes are TRBV29-1 and TRBJ2-1, with 10 bases that match TRBD1. CDR1 is SQVTM and CDR2 is ANQGSEA in the germline V gene. This CDR3 comprises 14 residues. CDR3 sequence (DNA): TGCAGCGTTCAAGACAGGGGGCTTATTGATGAGCAGTTCTTC. Translation: CSVQDRGLIDEQFF.

Here the CDR3 reads CASPGAKNIQYF. The CDR3 nucleotides read TGTGCCAGTCCGGGGGCCAAAAACATTCAGTACTTC. The rearrangement links TRBV6-1 to TRBJ2-4, with D tentatively TRBD2 (5 bases). The ends were cut back, 9 bases at V and 1 base at J, with 7 bases in the middle. The CDR3 is 12 amino acids. Germline V gene data show CDR1 as MNHNS and CDR2 as SASEGT.

The rearrangement links TRBV4-3 to TRBJ1-5; no definite D call. The CDR3 contains 14 residues. Trimming took off 0 bases at V and 7 bases at J, with 10 bases between the two ends. Germline CDR1 LGHNA, CDR2 YSLEER. This CDR3 is CASSQDPGWQPQHF. The CDR3, as DNA: TGCGCCAGCAGCCAAGATCCGGGTTGGCAGCCCCAGCATTTT.

Details on this clone: The junction departs from germline at one end; a sequencing error may be responsible. The chain couples TRBV7-7 to TRBJ2-1, with 14 bases that match TRBD2. The germline V gene encodes CDR1 SSHAT and CDR2 FNYEAQ (reference sequence). This CDR3 comprises 15 residues. DNA for the CDR3: TGTGCTAGCAGCCAGGGACTAGCGGGAGTGGATGAGCAGTTCTTC. It codes for CASSQGLAGVDEQFF.